This TCR beta chain appears in the sequencing data of a study of memory CD4+ T cells and cytomegalovirus serostatus. The authors' processing: Out-of-frame sequences were removed, leaving some 2 million distinct TCRbeta sequences. The method was immunoSEQ multiplex PCR; TCRdb's version includes in-frame clones alone and lacks a portion of them. D and trimming were read from the DNA, whereas the V and J calls and clone size are those reported in that table. The sample yields around 33,000 clones, about 75% seen once. Single viable CD3+CD4+CD8-CD45RO+ cells were sorted as the memory CD4+ T cells. CDR1 and CDR2 (germline): MDHEN, SYDVKM. The CDR3 sequence is 16 residues long. V lost 1 base and J lost 2, with 12 bases in between.

Sequencing was carried out using memory CD4+ T cells from blood. The chain uses TRBV28 and TRBJ1-5; no definite D call. This clonotype was sampled from an adult in good health and CMV-seronegative. Some clones in this sample may be carry-over from other donors' samples. The CDR3 loop is CASSLLRRVGNQPQHF. In DNA form, the CDR3 reads TGTGCCAGCAGTTTATTACGGAGGGTGGGCAATCAGCCCCAGCATTTT.